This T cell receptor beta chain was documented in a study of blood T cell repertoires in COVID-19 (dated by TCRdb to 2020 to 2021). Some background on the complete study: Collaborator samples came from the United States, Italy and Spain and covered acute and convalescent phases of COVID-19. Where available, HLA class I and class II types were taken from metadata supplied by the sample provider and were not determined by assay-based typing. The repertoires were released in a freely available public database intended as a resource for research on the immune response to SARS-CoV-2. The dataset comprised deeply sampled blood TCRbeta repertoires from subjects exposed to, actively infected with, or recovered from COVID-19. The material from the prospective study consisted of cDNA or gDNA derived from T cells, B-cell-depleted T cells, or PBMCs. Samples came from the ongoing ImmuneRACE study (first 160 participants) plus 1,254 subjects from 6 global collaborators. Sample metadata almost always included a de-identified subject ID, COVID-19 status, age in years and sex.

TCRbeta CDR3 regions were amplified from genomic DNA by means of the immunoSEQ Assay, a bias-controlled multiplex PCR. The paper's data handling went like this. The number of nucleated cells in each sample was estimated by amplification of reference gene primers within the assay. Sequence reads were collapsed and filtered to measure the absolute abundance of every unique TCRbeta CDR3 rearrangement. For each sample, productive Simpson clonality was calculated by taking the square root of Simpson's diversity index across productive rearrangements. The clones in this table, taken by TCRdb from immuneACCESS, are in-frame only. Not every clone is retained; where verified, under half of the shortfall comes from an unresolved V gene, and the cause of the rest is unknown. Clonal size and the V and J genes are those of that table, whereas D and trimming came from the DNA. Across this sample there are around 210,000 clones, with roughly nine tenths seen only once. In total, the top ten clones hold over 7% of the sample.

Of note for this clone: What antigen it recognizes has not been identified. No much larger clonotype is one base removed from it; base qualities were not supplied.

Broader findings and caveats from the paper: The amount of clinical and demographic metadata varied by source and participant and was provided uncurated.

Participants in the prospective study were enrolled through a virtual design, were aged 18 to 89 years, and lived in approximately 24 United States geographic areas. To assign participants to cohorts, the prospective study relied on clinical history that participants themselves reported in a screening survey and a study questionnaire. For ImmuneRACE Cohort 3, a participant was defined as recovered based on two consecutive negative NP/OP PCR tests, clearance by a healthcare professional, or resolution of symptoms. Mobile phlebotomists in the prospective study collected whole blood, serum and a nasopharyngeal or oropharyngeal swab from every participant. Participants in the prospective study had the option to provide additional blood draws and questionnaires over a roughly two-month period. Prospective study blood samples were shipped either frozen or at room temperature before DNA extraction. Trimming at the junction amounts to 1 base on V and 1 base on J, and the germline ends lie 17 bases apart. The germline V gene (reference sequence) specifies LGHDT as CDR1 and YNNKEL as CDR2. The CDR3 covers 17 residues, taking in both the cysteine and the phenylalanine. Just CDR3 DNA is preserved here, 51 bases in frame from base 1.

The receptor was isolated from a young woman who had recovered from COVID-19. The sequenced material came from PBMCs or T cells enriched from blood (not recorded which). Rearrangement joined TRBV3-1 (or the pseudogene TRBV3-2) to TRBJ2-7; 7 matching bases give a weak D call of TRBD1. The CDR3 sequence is CASSQVPGQGGSYEQYF. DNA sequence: TGTGCCAGCAGCCAAGTCCCCGGGCAGGGGGGATCCTACGAGCAGTACTTC.